This T cell receptor beta chain is drawn from a study of patients and donors after allogeneic stem cell transplantation. TCRdb re-analysed the RT-PCR reads in MiXCR, keeping a single row per CDR3 protein. The data show around 150,000 distinct CDR3 sequences, over 30% seen once. The germline CDR1 and CDR2 sequences are MNHEY and SVGEGT. The CDR3 loop spans 12 amino acids. V shed 6 bases and J shed 5 bases, with 8 bases lying between them. The sequence was obtained from a human donor who was either an allogeneic HSCT recipient or a stem cell or donor lymphocyte infusion donor (not recorded which). It is not recorded whose cells these are; they may come from a transplant donor. This chain links TRBV6-2 or TRBV6-3 with TRBJ2-1; D is unclear. Sequenced material: blood, either unsorted or a sorted T cell fraction (not recorded which). Here the CDR3 reads CASRVLNNEQFF. The DNA for the CDR3 is TGTGCCAGCAGGGTCCTAAACAATGAGCAGTTCTTC.